This T cell receptor (beta chain) was recovered during a study of T-cell memory formation after mild COVID-19. TCRdb re-derived calls from the 5' RACE reads in MiXCR, one entry per CDR3 protein. In the table there are a few hundred thousand distinct CDR3 sequences, roughly 21% of which are singletons. General study points: CM and EM subsets held most contracting CD4+ clones; EMRA held CD8+ ones.

On this clonotype itself: As yet, its antigen is unknown.

This CDR3 is 14 amino acids long. V lost 2 bases to trimming and J lost 2 bases, with 10 bases between them. Germline V gene lookup returns CDR1 ENHRY and CDR2 SYGVKD. Material: PBMCs or a T cell subset sorted from them (not recorded which). The sequence came from an adult woman who had mild COVID-19 (a few samples of this study predate the infection). Cell type and time point are not known. The chain is built from TRBV10-3 and TRBJ2-7; D gene unclear. In DNA, the CDR3 is TGTGCCATCAGTGAGAGGCAGGCCCCCTACGAGCAGTACTTC. It encodes CAISERQAPYEQYF.